Listed here are 26 T cell receptor beta chains from one sample, sequenced in a study of vaccination effects on CD4 cells after COVID-19. Antigen-specific CD4+ T cells expanded by the ViraFEST assay with viral peptide pools were then sequenced. Cultured cells yielded isolated CD4+ T cells after around 10 days. Documented for the person is a PCR-confirmed SARS-CoV-2 infection occurring between March and December 2020. Their target antigens are unknown. Only in-frame clones appear in the TCRdb table, and some are missing; sequencing was by immunoSEQ multiplex PCR. The top ten clones hold roughly 15% of a sample with 20,000 to 30,000 clones, around three quarters of them seen once. Sequencing was performed on CD4+ T cells from PBMCs cultured with HCoV-NL63 spike peptides, taken before COVID-19 vaccination. Receptors were obtained from a human donor who had a prior SARS-CoV-2 infection.

Only one count was recorded for this clone. This chain joins TRBV5-1 and TRBJ1-2; 9 nucleotides line up with TRBD1. The V gene end was trimmed by 5 bases and the J gene end by 4 bases; junction bases not matched to a gene: 6. CDR1 is SGHRS and CDR2 is YFSETQ in the germline V gene. The CDR3 has 14 residues. Here the CDR3 reads CASSVDRGVYGYTF. CDR3 sequence (DNA): TGCGCCAGCAGTGTAGACAGGGGGGTCTATGGCTACACCTTC.

The rearrangement uses TRBV25-1 and TRBJ2-6; TRBD1 matches at 8 bases. Trimming took 5 bases from V and 3 from J; bases not matched to a gene: 9. CDR1 MGHDK and CDR2 SYGVNS come from the germline V gene. This CDR3 comprises 17 residues. The CDR3 coding sequence is TGTGCCAGCAGTTACACGACCGACAGGGGTGGGGCCAACGTCCTGACTTTC. This gives the protein CASSYTTDRGGANVLTF.

This sequence joins TRBV5-1 and TRBJ2-3; TRBD2 agrees at 10 bases. Germline trimming cut 0 bases from V and 12 bases from J; bases unmatched to any gene: 10. CDR1 and CDR2 from the germline V gene are SGHRS and YFSETQ. CDR3 size: 15 residues. The CDR3 sequence: CASSLESSGRATQYF. In nucleotides, the CDR3 is TGCGCCAGCAGCTTGGAATCTAGCGGGAGAGCCACCCAGTATTTT.

V usage is TRBV10-3 and J usage is TRBJ1-5; 8 positions match TRBD1. The CDR3 consists of 13 residues. V lost 10 bases to trimming and J lost 4 bases; unmatched junction nucleotides: 6. Germline V gives CDR1 ENHRY, CDR2 SYGVKD. In DNA form, the CDR3 reads TGTGCCAAAAGGACAGGGCTAAATCAGCCCCAGCATTTT. As protein: CAKRTGLNQPQHF.

The CDR3 DNA reads TGTGCCAGTGGGTTTTCTAATAGCAATCAGCCCCAGCATTTT. This sequence encodes CASGFSNSNQPQHF. The chain has TRBV6-5 and TRBJ1-5; D gene ambiguous. Per germline, CDR1 MNHEY and CDR2 SVGAGI. The ends were cut back, 9 bases at V and 0 bases at J, with 12 bases in the middle. The CDR3 is made up of 14 amino acids.

The J gene is TRBJ1-1, the V gene TRBV7-3; D is unclear. This CDR3 is built from 13 residues. Germline loops: CDR1 SGHTA, CDR2 FQGTGA. Trimming removed 4 bases at V and 3 bases at J, with 9 bases between. The CDR3 protein is CASSSQQYTEAFF. In DNA form, the CDR3 reads TGTGCCAGCAGCTCACAGCAATACACTGAAGCTTTCTTT. The whole variable domain, remainder taken from reference TRBV7-3 and TRBJ1-1, is GAGVSQTPSNKVTEKGKYVELRCDPISGHTALYWYRQSLGQGPEFLIYFQGTGAADDSGLPNDRFFAVRPEGSVSTLKIQRTERGDSAVYLCASSSQQYTEAFFGQGTRLTVV.

The CDR3 region has the DNA TGTGCCAGCTCAACTAGACAGGGGCTCGTTTCTGGGGCCAACGTCCTGACTTTC. It yields the protein CASSTRQGLVSGANVLTF. This chain joins TRBV18 and TRBJ2-6; TRBD1 agrees at 8 bases. The CDR3 is 18 amino acids. The V gene end was trimmed by 5 bases and the J gene end by 1 base; junction bases not matched to a gene: 10. The V gene's germline CDR1 is KGHSH and CDR2 LQKENI. Full variable domain (missing parts from reference TRBV18 and TRBJ2-6): NAGVMQNPRHLVRRRGQEARLRCSPMKGHSHVYWYRQLPEEGLKFMVYLQKENIIDESGMPKERFSAEFPKEGPSILRIQQVVRGDSAAYFCASSTRQGLVSGANVLTFGAGSRLTVL.

The chain couples TRBV5-1 to TRBJ2-2; 10 nucleotides agree with TRBD1. With V trimmed by 0 bases and J by 0 bases, 5 bases remained unmatched. The germline CDR1 and CDR2 sequences are SGHRS and YFSETQ. The CDR3 extends over 18 amino acids. The CDR3 nucleotides read TGCGCCAGCAGCTTGGGACAGGGGGCCCGGTCGAACACCGGGGAGCTGTTTTTT. Translation gives CASSLGQGARSNTGELFF.

The V call is TRBV6-6, the J call TRBJ2-3; D is perhaps TRBD1 or TRBD2 (5 bases each). CDR3 length equals 14 residues. Trimming removed 7 bases at V and 5 bases at J, with 16 bases between. Looked up from germline, CDR1 is MNHNY and CDR2 is SVGAGI (reference sequence). The CDR3 loop reads CASTVGVTGDTQYF. DNA of the CDR3: TGTGCCAGCACGGTGGGGGTCACTGGAGATACGCAGTATTTT.

The rearrangement uses TRBV21-1 and TRBJ2-3; the table's D call of TRBD2 was not tested on the DNA. TRBV21-1 is a pseudogene segment. The length of the CDR3 is 16 residues. Here the CDR3 DNA reads TGTGCCAGCAGCAAAGCCGGGACTACCGACACAGATACGCAGTATTTT. It encodes CASSKAGTTDTDTQYF.

The gene calls are TRBV5-1 and TRBJ2-3, with TRBD1 matching over 9 bases. The V segment lost 5 bases and the J segment 3 bases; nucleotides outside the gene matches: 7. CDR1 and CDR2 from the germline V gene are SGHRS and YFSETQ. The CDR3 has 15 residues. As DNA, the CDR3 is TGCGCCAGCAGTCCACAGGGGGCTGTGACAGATACGCAGTATTTT. Translation: CASSPQGAVTDTQYF.

The chain joins TRBV7-9 to TRBJ2-1; TRBD1 is a possible D gene (8 bases). Germline CDR1 is SEHNR and CDR2 is FQNEAQ (reference sequence). The V and J ends lost 4 bases and 4 bases respectively, with 17 bases between them. This CDR3 spans 16 amino acids. CDR3 sequence (DNA): TGTGCCAGCAGCTCGTTACAGGGGGGGGTATACAATGAGCAGTTCTTC. Residues: CASSSLQGGVYNEQFF. The whole variable domain, filled in from reference TRBV7-9 and TRBJ2-1, reads DTGVSQNPRHKITKRGQNVTFRCDPISEHNRLYWYRQTLGQGPEFLTYFQNEAQLEKSRLLSDRFSAERPKGSFSTLEIQRTEQGDSAMYLCASSSLQGGVYNEQFFGPGTRLTVL.

The rearrangement joins TRBV6-1 to TRBJ1-5; D is unclear. CDR1 is MNHNS and CDR2 is SASEGT in the germline V gene. This CDR3 has 16 residues. V lost 2 bases and J 9 bases, leaving 20 bases between the germline ends. The CDR3 reads CASSEPLRHPGRPQHF. CDR3 sequence (DNA): TGTGCCAGCAGTGAACCCCTCCGGCACCCCGGGCGGCCCCAGCATTTT.

The chain has TRBV5-1 and TRBJ2-1; 9 nucleotides match TRBD1. The V gene's germline CDR1 is SGHRS and CDR2 YFSETQ. CDR3 size: 14 residues. V gave up 5 bases and J gave up 15 bases; unmatched junction bases: 15. The CDR3 loop is CASRPGQGPGVGFF. In DNA, the CDR3 is TGCGCCAGCAGGCCGGGACAGGGCCCTGGGGTGGGGTTCTTC.

CDR3 sequence (DNA): TGTGCCAGCAGCCCCGCGTTGGGAGATACGCAGTATTTT. Translated, it gives CASSPALGDTQYF. The rearrangement uses TRBV7-2 and TRBJ2-3; D gene uncertain. The CDR3 is 13 amino acids. Germline values: CDR1 SGHTA, CDR2 FQGNSA. Deletions cut 5 bases from V and 5 bases from J, with 11 bases between.

This clone counts as large. The V gene is TRBV14, the J gene TRBJ2-3; 7 nucleotides align to TRBD2. The J segment lost 3 bases and the V segment lost 3 bases, leaving 6 bases of the junction unmatched. The CDR3 extends over 15 amino acids. From germline, CDR1 is SGHDN and CDR2 FVKESK. Written as DNA, the CDR3 is TGTGCCAGCAGCCATCACCGCGGGGGAACAGATACGCAGTATTTT. The encoded protein is CASSHHRGGTDTQYF.

This chain links TRBV4-2 with TRBJ2-3; D call uncertain. This CDR3 has 16 residues. Trimming removed 0 bases from V and 7 bases from J, with 17 bases in between. Germline CDR1 reads LGHNA; CDR2 reads YNFKEQ. The CDR3 region is CASSQDQGGFGYTQYF. Written as DNA, the CDR3 is TGTGCCAGCAGCCAAGATCAAGGCGGATTCGGGTATACGCAGTATTTT.

The CDR3 DNA follows: TGTGCCAGTAGTCAACCGGGACACCGCTATGGCTACACCTTC. It specifies CASSQPGHRYGYTF. The V and J genes are TRBV19 and TRBJ1-2, with D possibly being TRBD1 (6 bases). The germline V gene has CDR1 LNHDA and CDR2 SQIVND (reference sequence). V lost 5 bases and J 4 bases, leaving 14 bases between the germline ends. CDR3 length equals 14 residues. The variable domain in full, completed from reference TRBV19 and TRBJ1-2, reads DGGITQSPKYLFRKEGQNVTLSCEQNLNHDAMYWYRQDPGQGLRLIYYSQIVNDFQKGDIAEGYSVSREKKESFPLTVTSAQKNPTAFYLCASSQPGHRYGYTFGSGTRLTVV.

The J gene is TRBJ2-1, the V gene TRBV4-3; D is perhaps TRBD2 (6 bases). V lost 1 base to trimming and J lost 9 bases, with 13 bases between them. Germline lookup yields CDR1 LGHNA and CDR2 YSLEER. The length of the CDR3 is 14 residues. The CDR3 DNA follows: TGCGCCAGCAGCCAAGTAATCGCGGGGATTGAGCAGTTCTTC. Encoded protein: CASSQVIAGIEQFF.

The chain has TRBV7-8 and TRBJ1-2; tentatively, D is TRBD1 (6 bases). The V end lost 5 bases, the J end lost 6 bases, and 10 bases lay between the germline ends. This CDR3 spans 12 amino acids. CDR1 is SGHVS, CDR2 FQNEAQ, per germline. The CDR3 DNA follows: TGTGCCAGCAGCCCGTACAGGGATGGCTACACCTTC. Residues: CASSPYRDGYTF.

This clone was seen only once. The V call is TRBV5-4, the J call TRBJ1-1, with 7 bases aligning to TRBD1. CDR1 SGHNT and CDR2 YYREEE come from the germline V gene (reference sequence). J was trimmed by 4 bases and V by 4 bases; bases with no gene match: 10. This CDR3 has 15 amino acids. The CDR3 DNA reads TGTGCCAGCAGCAGAGAGACAGGGCGGAGCACTGAAGCTTTCTTT. Amino acid sequence: CASSRETGRSTEAFF.

The chain carries TRBV30 and TRBJ2-5; D gene unclear. Germline loops: CDR1 GTSNPN, CDR2 SVGIG (reference sequence). The V end was cut by 0 bases, the J end by 4 bases, with 9 bases between. The length of the CDR3 is 13 residues. For the CDR3, the DNA is TGTGCCTGGAGTGTACGGAGAGGAGAGACCCAGTACTTC. Its translation: CAWSVRRGETQYF.

V usage is TRBV5-1 and J usage is TRBJ1-2; 8 bases agree with TRBD1. Germline V gene data show CDR1 as SGHRS and CDR2 as YFSETQ. Trimming took 4 bases from V and 6 from J; bases not matched to a gene: 14. The CDR3 is 16 amino acids. In DNA, the CDR3 is TGCGCCAGCAGCAAAGAAATCGACAGGGGAAAGGATGGCTACACCTTC. Its protein is CASSKEIDRGKDGYTF. The full variable domain, completed using reference TRBV5-1 and TRBJ1-2, is KAGVTQTPRYLIKTRGQQVTLSCSPISGHRSVSWYQQTPGQGLQFLFEYFSETQRNKGNFPGRFSGRQFSNSRSEMNVSTLELGDSALYLCASSKEIDRGKDGYTFGSGTRLTVV.

This clone was counted between two and nine times. This chain uses TRBV6-2 or TRBV6-3 with TRBJ2-5; tentatively, D is TRBD1 (5 bases). Germline CDR1 MNHEY, CDR2 SVGEGT. This CDR3 contains 13 residues. V gave up 0 bases and J gave up 3 bases, with 5 bases separating them. The CDR3 region has the DNA TGTGCCAGCAGTTACTCGACAGAAGAGACCCAGTACTTC. This encodes CASSYSTEETQYF.

The genes are TRBV18 and TRBJ1-6; 9 bases map to TRBD1. Per the germline V gene, CDR1 is KGHSH and CDR2 is LQKENI. This CDR3 has 16 amino acids. The V gene end was trimmed by 3 bases and the J gene end by 8 bases; junction bases not matched to a gene: 8. The CDR3 here is CASSPAGTGFDSPLHF. The DNA of the CDR3 is TGTGCCAGCTCACCCGCGGGGACAGGGTTTGATTCACCCCTCCACTTT.

The chain uses TRBV30 and TRBJ2-7; no reliable D call. This CDR3 is built from 13 residues. Per the germline V gene, CDR1 is GTSNPN and CDR2 is SVGIG (reference sequence). Trimming took off 1 base at V and 2 bases at J, with 9 bases between the two ends. The CDR3 nucleotides are TGTGCCTGGAGTGATAGATCACCCTACGAGCAGTACTTC. This encodes CAWSDRSPYEQYF.